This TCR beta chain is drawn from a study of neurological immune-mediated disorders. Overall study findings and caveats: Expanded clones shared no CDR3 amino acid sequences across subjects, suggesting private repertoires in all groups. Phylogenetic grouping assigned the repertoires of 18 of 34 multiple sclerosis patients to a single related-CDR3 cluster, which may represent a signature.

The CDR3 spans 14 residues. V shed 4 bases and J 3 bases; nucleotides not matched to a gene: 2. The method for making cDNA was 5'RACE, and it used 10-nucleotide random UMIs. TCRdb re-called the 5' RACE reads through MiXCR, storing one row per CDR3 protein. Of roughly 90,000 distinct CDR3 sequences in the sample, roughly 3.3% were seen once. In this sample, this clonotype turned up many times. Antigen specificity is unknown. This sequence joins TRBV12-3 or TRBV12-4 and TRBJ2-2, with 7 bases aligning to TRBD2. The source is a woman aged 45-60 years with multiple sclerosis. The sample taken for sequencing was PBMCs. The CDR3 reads CASSWDYYTGELFF. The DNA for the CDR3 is TGTGCCAGCAGTTGGGACTATTACACCGGGGAGCTGTTTTTT.